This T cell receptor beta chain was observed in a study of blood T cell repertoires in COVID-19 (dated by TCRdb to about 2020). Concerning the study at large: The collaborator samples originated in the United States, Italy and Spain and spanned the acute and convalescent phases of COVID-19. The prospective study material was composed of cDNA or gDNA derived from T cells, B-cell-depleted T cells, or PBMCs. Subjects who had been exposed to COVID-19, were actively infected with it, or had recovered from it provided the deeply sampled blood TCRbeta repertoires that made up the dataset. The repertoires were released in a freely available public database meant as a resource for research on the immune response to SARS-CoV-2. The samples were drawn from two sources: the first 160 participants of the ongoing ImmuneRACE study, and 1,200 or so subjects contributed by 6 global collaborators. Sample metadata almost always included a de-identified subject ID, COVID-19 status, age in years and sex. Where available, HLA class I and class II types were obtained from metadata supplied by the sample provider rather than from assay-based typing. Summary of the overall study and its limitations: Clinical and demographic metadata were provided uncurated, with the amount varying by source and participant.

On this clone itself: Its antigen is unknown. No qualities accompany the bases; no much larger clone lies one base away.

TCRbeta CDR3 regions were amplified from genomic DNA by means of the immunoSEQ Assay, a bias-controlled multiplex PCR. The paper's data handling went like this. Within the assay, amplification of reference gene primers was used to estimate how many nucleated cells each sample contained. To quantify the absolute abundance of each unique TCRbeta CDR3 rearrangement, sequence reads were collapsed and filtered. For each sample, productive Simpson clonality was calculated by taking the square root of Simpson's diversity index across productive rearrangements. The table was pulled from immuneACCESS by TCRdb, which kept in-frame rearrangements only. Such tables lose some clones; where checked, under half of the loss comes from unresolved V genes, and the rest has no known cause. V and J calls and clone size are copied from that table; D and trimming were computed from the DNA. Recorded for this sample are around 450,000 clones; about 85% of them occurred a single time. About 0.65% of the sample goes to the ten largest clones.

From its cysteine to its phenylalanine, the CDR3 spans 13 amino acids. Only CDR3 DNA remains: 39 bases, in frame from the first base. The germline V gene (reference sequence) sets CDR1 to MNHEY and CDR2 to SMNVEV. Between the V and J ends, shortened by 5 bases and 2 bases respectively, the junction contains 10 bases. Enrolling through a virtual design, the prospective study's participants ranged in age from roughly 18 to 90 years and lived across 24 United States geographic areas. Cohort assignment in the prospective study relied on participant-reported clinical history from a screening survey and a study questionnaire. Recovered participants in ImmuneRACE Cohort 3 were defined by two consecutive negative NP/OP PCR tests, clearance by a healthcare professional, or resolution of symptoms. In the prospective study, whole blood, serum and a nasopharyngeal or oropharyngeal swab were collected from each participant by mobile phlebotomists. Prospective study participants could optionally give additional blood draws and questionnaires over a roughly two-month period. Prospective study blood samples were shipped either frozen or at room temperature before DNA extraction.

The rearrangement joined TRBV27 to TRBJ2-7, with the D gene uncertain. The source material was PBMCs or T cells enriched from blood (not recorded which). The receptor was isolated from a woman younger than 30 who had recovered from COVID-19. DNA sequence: TGTGCCAGCAGTCCCAGGTCGGCCTACGAGCAGTACTTC. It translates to CASSPRSAYEQYF.